Following are 17 T cell receptor beta chains from one sample sequenced in a study of T cell repertoires in cytomegalovirus infection. TCRdb fed the reads into MiXCR, producing one record per CDR3 protein. The profile covers fewer than 400,000 distinct CDR3 sequences, with approximately 18% appearing a single time and roughly 9% taken by the ten largest. Sequencing was performed on PBMCs. Receptors were obtained from a human donor in good health (CMV status not recorded). Some clones in this sample may be carry-over from other donors' samples.

In this sample, this clonotype turned up a few times. V is TRBV28 and J is TRBJ2-3; 10 nucleotides agree with TRBD1. The germline gives CDR1 MDHEN, CDR2 SYDVKM. The CDR3 has 15 amino acids. V lost 8 bases, J lost 1 base, and 6 bases stayed unmatched. The CDR3 nucleotides are TGTGCCAGCCTCGGGGGGACAGGGGGCACAGATACGCAGTATTTT. This codes for CASLGGTGGTDTQYF.

This clonotype was found many times. J is TRBJ2-4 and V is TRBV7-2; TRBD2 might be the D (5 bases). The germline CDR1 and CDR2 sequences are SGHTA and FQGNSA. CDR3 length: 14 residues. V lost 2 bases, J lost 9 bases, and 14 bases lay in between. CDR3 DNA: TGTGCCAGCAGCTTATCTGGGCAGAGGGCCATTCAGTACTTC. It yields the protein CASSLSGQRAIQYF.

This clonotype was observed at least ten times. CDR3 bases: TGTGCCAGCAGTGACTCCTATCTCCTTAGCAATCAGCCCCAGCATTTT. Translated, it gives CASSDSYLLSNQPQHF. This chain links TRBV6-1 with TRBJ1-5; the D is unclear. The germline gives CDR1 MNHNS, CDR2 SASEGT. V lost 3 bases and J 0 bases, leaving 12 bases between the germline ends. The CDR3 length is 16 residues.

Only a few counts were recorded for this clonotype. The chain joins TRBV11-2 to TRBJ2-7; D perhaps matches TRBD1 (6 bases). V lost 5 bases and J lost 2, with 13 bases in between. The CDR3 covers 14 residues. Looked up from germline, CDR1 is SGHAT and CDR2 is FQNNGV. The CDR3 DNA reads as TGTGCCAGCAGCCTACAGGGTTCTCCCTACGAGCAGTACTTC. The encoded protein is CASSLQGSPYEQYF.

The chain combines TRBV6-2 or TRBV6-3 with TRBJ2-7; TRBD2 might be the D (5 bases). In germline, CDR1 is MNHEY, CDR2 SVGEGT. This CDR3 contains 13 residues. Trimming pared 5 bases from V and 3 bases from J, leaving 11 bases between. CDR3 loop: CASSRGLHYEQYF. The CDR3 DNA sequence: TGTGCCAGCAGTAGAGGACTGCACTACGAGCAGTACTTC.

The chain carries TRBV20-1 and TRBJ1-4; D gene unclear. The CDR3 consists of 12 residues. CDR1 DFQATT and CDR2 SNEGSKA come from the germline V gene (reference sequence). Trimming took off 6 bases at V and 8 bases at J, with 13 bases between the two ends. The CDR3: CSAEEGREKLFF. CDR3 DNA: TGCAGTGCGGAAGAAGGTCGGGAAAAACTGTTTTTT.

This clonotype has ten or more counts. The chain joins TRBV28 to TRBJ2-5; D gene ambiguous. The V and J ends lost 5 bases and 5 bases respectively, with 15 bases between them. The CDR3 is 14 residues long. Germline lookup yields CDR1 MDHEN and CDR2 SYDVKM. For the CDR3, the DNA is TGTGCCAGCAGTCAGGTCGGTTTTGCGGAGACCCAGTACTTC. As protein: CASSQVGFAETQYF.

This clonotype was detected ten times or more. This chain links TRBV7-2 with TRBJ2-5, with TRBD2 matching over 8 bases. The CDR3 runs 15 residues. V gave up 3 bases and J gave up 2 bases; unmatched junction bases: 5. Germline V gene lookup returns CDR1 SGHTA and CDR2 FQGNSA. The CDR3 DNA follows: TGTGCCAGCAGCTTGAGACCTAGCGGGCAAGAGACCCAGTACTTC. As protein: CASSLRPSGQETQYF.

CDR3 protein: CASKRGIFSNQPQHF. CDR3 nucleotides: TGTGCCAGTAAGAGGGGGATCTTTAGCAATCAGCCCCAGCATTTT. The rearrangement uses TRBV19 and TRBJ1-5, with D possibly matching TRBD1 (6 bases). V was trimmed by 7 bases and J by 0 bases, leaving 13 bases between them. Germline loops: CDR1 LNHDA, CDR2 SQIVND (reference sequence). The length of the CDR3 is 15 residues.

This clonotype has a handful of counts. This rearrangement joins TRBV20-1 to TRBJ2-6, with D unclear. V lost 3 bases and J lost 9, with 9 bases in between. Germline lookup yields CDR1 DFQATT and CDR2 SNEGSKA (reference sequence). The CDR3 has 12 amino acids. For the CDR3, the DNA is TGCAGTGCTAGGTCGGGTGTCAACGTCCTGACTTTC. Translating gives CSARSGVNVLTF.

This clonotype was found a few times. CDR3 in amino acids: CASNIGATNEKLFF. The CDR3 region has the DNA TGTGCCAGTAACATCGGGGCAACTAATGAAAAACTGTTTTTT. The chain has TRBV19 and TRBJ1-4; D unresolved. Germline V lookup: CDR1 LNHDA, CDR2 SQIVND (reference sequence). Trimming cost V 7 bases and J 0 bases, with 9 bases left between them. This CDR3 spans 14 amino acids.

The sample holds many counts of this clonotype. The V call is TRBV7-8, the J call TRBJ1-1; 8 bases fit TRBD1. Per the germline V gene, CDR1 is SGHVS and CDR2 is FQNEAQ. The ends lost 2 bases at V and 0 bases at J; junction bases unmatched: 5. CDR3 size: 16 residues. Written as DNA, the CDR3 is TGTGCCAGCAGCTTAAGGACAGGGAGGATGAACACTGAAGCTTTCTTT. It yields the protein CASSLRTGRMNTEAFF.

The chain employs TRBV6-2 or TRBV6-3 and TRBJ1-1, with unresolved D. V was clipped by 2 bases and J by 0 bases, with 7 bases between them. Germline CDR1 and CDR2: MNHEY and SVGEGT. The CDR3 extends over 14 amino acids. CDR3 nucleotide sequence: TGTGCCAGCAGTTACAGGCTCATGAACACTGAAGCTTTCTTT. Translation gives CASSYRLMNTEAFF.

This clonotype was recorded many times. The chain is built from TRBV2 and TRBJ2-3; D not certain. CDR3 length: 15 residues. Trimming took off 10 bases at V and 0 bases at J, with 17 bases between the two ends. CDR1 is SNHLY, CDR2 FYNNEI, per germline. The CDR3 here is CAIQLSTLSTDTQYF. The CDR3 coding sequence is TGTGCCATCCAACTCTCTACACTCAGCACAGATACGCAGTATTTT.

This clonotype was seen only a few times. This chain uses TRBV10-3 with TRBJ2-1, with 8 bases that match TRBD2. The CDR3 has 18 residues. Losses at the gene ends were 3 bases for V and 1 base for J; bases not matched to a gene: 11. Germline CDR1 ENHRY, CDR2 SYGVKD. CDR3 bases: TGTGCCATCAGTGATACGGCGGGGGGCAGACAATCCTACAATGAGCAGTTCTTC. Translating gives CAISDTAGGRQSYNEQFF.

This clonotype was detected many times. The chain links TRBV7-2 to TRBJ2-3, with D perhaps TRBD1 or TRBD2 (6 bases each). Trimming took off 5 bases at V and 2 bases at J, with 26 bases between the two ends. CDR3 size: 19 residues. The germline V gene has CDR1 SGHTA and CDR2 FQGNSA. The CDR3 here is CASSPRRPGDAGHTDTQYF. CDR3 DNA: TGTGCCAGCAGCCCTAGAAGGCCCGGGGACGCGGGACACACAGATACGCAGTATTTT.

This rearrangement joins TRBV5-4 to TRBJ1-2; perhaps TRBD1 as D (5 bases). Per the germline V gene, CDR1 is SGHNT and CDR2 is YYREEE (reference sequence). CDR3 length equals 13 residues. V lost 2 bases to trimming and J lost 5 bases, with 10 bases between them. CDR3 bases: TGTGCCAGCAGCTTTGCAGGGAGATATGGCTACACCTTC. Amino acid sequence: CASSFAGRYGYTF.